This T cell receptor beta chain was found in a study of T-cell memory formation after mild COVID-19. Study results and limitations: CD4+ clones that contracted lay mainly in CM and EM; CD8+ ones lay in EMRA. Whereas later expanders leaned CD4+, clones contracting day 15 to 85 showed a balanced CD4/CD8 makeup.

Worth noting for this clonotype: Its antigen is undetermined.

The TCR alpha and TCR beta cDNA libraries, bearing sample barcodes and UMIs, were generated by 5'RACE using constant-segment primers. Using its own MiXCR run on the 5' RACE reads, TCRdb lists one record per CDR3 protein. The sample lists around 510,000 distinct CDR3 sequences, about 20% occurring once. The sample consisted of PBMCs or a T cell subset sorted from them (not recorded which). The clonotype was recovered from an adult woman who had mild COVID-19 (a few samples of this study predate the infection). Cell type and time point are not known.

The CDR3 nucleotides are TGTGCCAGCAGCTTTCCGACAGTCGGCACTGAAGCTTTCTTT. This sequence encodes CASSFPTVGTEAFF. The chain links TRBV7-2 to TRBJ1-1, with D perhaps matching TRBD1 (5 bases). CDR1 is SGHTA, CDR2 FQGNSA, per germline. CDR3 length equals 14 residues. Trimming removed 3 bases at V and 4 bases at J, with 12 bases between.